These 29 T cell receptor beta chains originate from one sample sequenced in a study of T-cell memory formation after mild COVID-19. MiXCR, run by TCRdb on the 5' RACE reads, gives a single entry per CDR3 protein. The repertoire holds about 500,000 distinct CDR3 sequences, around 20% seen once, with approximately 13% in the top ten. Sequenced input: PBMCs or a T cell subset sorted from them (not recorded which). The receptors here all came from an adult woman who had mild COVID-19 (a few samples of this study predate the infection). Cell type and time point are not known.

The chain recombines TRBV24-1 with TRBJ2-1; 12 bases line up with TRBD2. V lost 4 bases, J lost 8 bases, and 8 bases stayed unmatched. Germline loops: CDR1 KGHDR, CDR2 SFDVKD. The CDR3 loop spans 16 amino acids. The CDR3 DNA follows: TGTGCCACCAGTGACCCCGGGACTAGCGGGTCCTATGAGCAGTTCTTC. The encoded protein is CATSDPGTSGSYEQFF.

In this sample, this clonotype turned up a few times. V gene TRBV2 combines with J gene TRBJ2-7, with D possibly TRBD1 on 5 matching bases. Germline CDR1 and CDR2: SNHLY and FYNNEI. Trimming took 6 bases from V and 4 from J, leaving 16 bases between them. This CDR3 has 14 residues. The DNA of the CDR3 is TGTGCCAGCAGATCCGTAGGGGTTGCATACGAGCAGTACTTC. Translated, it gives CASRSVGVAYEQYF.

The genes are TRBV24-1 and TRBJ2-1, with 12 nucleotides matching TRBD1. CDR3 length: 16 residues. CDR1 and CDR2 from the germline V gene are KGHDR and SFDVKD. The trim removed 7 bases at V and 4 bases at J, leaving 7 bases unmatched. Here the CDR3 reads CATSGLGQGAYNEQFF. CDR3 bases: TGTGCCACCAGCGGGTTGGGACAGGGGGCGTACAATGAGCAGTTCTTC.

The chain has TRBV12-3 or TRBV12-4 and TRBJ1-3; D remains ambiguous. Trimming left V 5 bases short and J 0 bases short, with 11 bases between. The CDR3 contains 15 residues. The CDR3 is CASSLPFDSGNTIYF. The CDR3 nucleotides are TGTGCCAGCAGTCTTCCGTTCGACTCTGGAAACACCATATATTTT.

This clonotype was detected a few times. This rearrangement joins TRBV27 to TRBJ1-1, with a possible D match to TRBD1 (5 bases). Trimming cost V 2 bases and J 5 bases, with 18 bases left between them. Germline V lookup: CDR1 MNHEY, CDR2 SMNVEV (reference sequence). The CDR3 contains 16 residues. CDR3 DNA sequence: TGTGCCAGCAGTTTACGTAGGGGACGGCCGGGGACTGAAGCTTTCTTT. This codes for CASSLRRGRPGTEAFF.

The chain links TRBV11-3 to TRBJ2-1; 12 bases line up with TRBD2. Germline-derived CDR1 and CDR2 are SGHNT and YENEEA. Unmatched junction bases numbered 13, after V lost 5 bases and J lost 8 bases. CDR3 size: 17 residues. The CDR3 loop reads CASSPTSSGRAFDEQFF. CDR3 coding DNA: TGTGCCAGCAGCCCTACTTCTAGCGGGAGGGCCTTTGATGAGCAGTTCTTC.

The genes are TRBV24-1 and TRBJ2-2; D possibly corresponds to TRBD2 (6 bases). Between the trimmed V and J ends, which lost 3 bases and 4 bases, there was a span of 14 bases. In germline, CDR1 is KGHDR, CDR2 SFDVKD. The length of the CDR3 is 16 residues. The CDR3 reads CATSDPLGGVTGELFF. CDR3 nucleotide sequence: TGTGCCACCAGTGATCCTCTAGGAGGGGTCACCGGGGAGCTGTTTTTT.

The chain recombines TRBV20-1 with TRBJ2-1; 8 positions agree with TRBD1. The CDR3 spans 13 residues. Per germline, CDR1 DFQATT and CDR2 SNEGSKA (reference sequence). With V trimmed by 7 bases and J by 6 bases, 8 bases remained unmatched. The CDR3 DNA reads TGCAGTGGTGTCGACAGGGGTCCCAATGAGCAGTTCTTC. Translation: CSGVDRGPNEQFF.

The CDR3 region is CASSPGTVKETQYF. Here the CDR3 DNA reads TGTGCCAGCAGCCCCGGGACTGTCAAAGAGACCCAGTACTTC. This sequence joins TRBV7-6 and TRBJ2-5; TRBD2 might be the D (6 bases). Germline CDR1 SGHVS, CDR2 FNYEAQ. Trimming pared 5 bases from V and 3 bases from J, leaving 13 bases between. The CDR3 has 14 amino acids.

This clonotype was seen more than once but under ten times. The gene calls are TRBV7-9 and TRBJ2-7; the D gene is possibly TRBD2 (5 bases). The germline V gene encodes CDR1 SEHNR and CDR2 FQNEAQ (reference sequence). Trimming took 4 bases from V and 2 from J, leaving 12 bases between them. CDR3 size: 14 residues. The CDR3 region has the DNA TGTGCCAGCAGCTCCCAGACTACCGCCTACGAGCAGTACTTC. Residues: CASSSQTTAYEQYF.

The gene calls are TRBV4-1 and TRBJ2-7, with D possibly being TRBD1 (5 bases). The CDR3 runs 16 residues. Per the germline V gene, CDR1 is MGHRA and CDR2 is YSYEKL. The V gene lost 0 bases and the J gene lost 3 bases, with 15 bases spanning the gap. The CDR3 nucleotides read TGCGCCAGCAGCCAAGAAAGCGACAGACTCTTCTACGAGCAGTACTTC. Protein product: CASSQESDRLFYEQYF.

This chain links TRBV6-5 with TRBJ2-1; D is perhaps TRBD1 or TRBD2 (5 bases each). CDR3 size: 15 residues. V was pared by 2 bases and J by 7 bases, with 15 bases between. CDR1 MNHEY and CDR2 SVGAGI come from the germline V gene. The CDR3 sequence: CASSYGSGGANEQFF. The CDR3 DNA reads TGTGCCAGCAGTTACGGGAGTGGGGGTGCGAATGAGCAGTTCTTC.

This clonotype was counted once. This rearrangement joins TRBV7-8 to TRBJ1-1; no firm D call. The CDR3 loop spans 13 amino acids. V lost 5 bases to trimming and J lost 0 bases, with 7 bases between them. Germline V gene sequence: CDR1 SGHVS, CDR2 FQNEAQ. CDR3 protein: CASSALVNTEAFF. The CDR3 DNA reads TGTGCCAGCAGCGCCCTTGTGAACACTGAAGCTTTCTTT.

CDR3 sequence reads: CATSRGGGFQETQYF. Written as DNA, the CDR3 is TGTGCCACCAGCAGAGGCGGTGGATTCCAAGAGACCCAGTACTTC. The V gene is TRBV15, the J gene TRBJ2-5; D is unresolved. This CDR3 has 15 amino acids. Germline CDR1 and CDR2: LNHNV and YYDKDF (reference sequence). V lost 1 base, J lost 1 base, and 10 bases lay in between.

The chain joins TRBV7-3 to TRBJ1-5; 7 bases align to TRBD1. The CDR3 sequence is 16 residues long. Germline assignment: CDR1 SGHTA and CDR2 FQGTGA. Losses at the gene ends were 2 bases for V and 2 bases for J; bases not matched to a gene: 6. The CDR3 sequence is CASSLGGGQGNQPQHF. CDR3 nucleotides: TGTGCCAGCAGCTTAGGCGGAGGACAGGGCAATCAGCCCCAGCATTTT. Supplemented by reference TRBV7-3 and TRBJ1-5, the full variable domain reads GAGVSQTPSNKVTEKGKYVELRCDPISGHTALYWYRQSLGQGPEFLIYFQGTGAADDSGLPNDRFFAVRPEGSVSTLKIQRTERGDSAVYLCASSLGGGQGNQPQHFGDGTRLSIL.

This clonotype was detected ten times or more. The rearrangement uses TRBV29-1 and TRBJ1-2; 7 bases line up with TRBD1. The germline gives CDR1 SQVTM, CDR2 ANQGSEA. V lost 0 bases and J lost 8; bases outside the gene matches: 12. The CDR3 totals 15 residues. CDR3: CSVEDPYGRGGGYTF. CDR3 nucleotides: TGCAGCGTTGAAGATCCGTATGGCAGGGGGGGAGGCTACACCTTC.

The chain carries TRBV7-8 and TRBJ2-3, with 10 bases lining up with TRBD2. This CDR3 region has 14 residues. Germline V gives CDR1 SGHVS, CDR2 FQNEAQ. The V segment lost 5 bases and the J segment 3 bases; nucleotides outside the gene matches: 2. DNA of the CDR3: TGTGCCAGCAGCGAACTAGCGGGGACAGATACGCAGTATTTT. Residues: CASSELAGTDTQYF.

This clonotype has more than one count but fewer than ten. The V gene is TRBV6-5, the J gene TRBJ2-7, with TRBD2 matching 10 bases. V lost 6 bases and J lost 3; bases outside the gene matches: 8. CDR3 length equals 15 residues. The germline V gene has CDR1 MNHEY and CDR2 SVGAGI. CDR3 protein: CASSRKREGIYEQYF. For the CDR3, the DNA is TGTGCCAGCAGCCGCAAGCGGGAGGGTATCTACGAGCAGTACTTC.

CDR3 loop: CASSLYDAGELFF. In DNA, the CDR3 is TGCGCCAGCAGCTTGTATGACGCCGGGGAGCTGTTTTTT. The chain employs TRBV5-1 and TRBJ2-2; unclear D gene. The V gene lost 1 base and the J gene lost 6 bases, with 7 bases spanning the gap. The CDR3 is 13 amino acids. Germline V gene lookup returns CDR1 SGHRS and CDR2 YFSETQ. Full variable domain (rest looked up from reference TRBV5-1 and TRBJ2-2): KAGVTQTPRYLIKTRGQQVTLSCSPISGHRSVSWYQQTPGQGLQFLFEYFSETQRNKGNFPGRFSGRQFSNSRSEMNVSTLELGDSALYLCASSLYDAGELFFGEGSRLTVL.

This chain connects TRBV20-1 to TRBJ2-1; TRBD1 matches 7 bases. Germline trimming cut 6 bases from V and 0 bases from J; bases unmatched to any gene: 8. The CDR3 contains 15 residues. The germline V gene encodes CDR1 DFQATT and CDR2 SNEGSKA (reference sequence). CDR3 bases: TGCAGTGCCCGGGGACAGCACAGCTCCTACAATGAGCAGTTCTTC. It yields the protein CSARGQHSSYNEQFF.

This clonotype occurred a few times. The chain links TRBV5-4 to TRBJ2-7; tentatively, D is TRBD2 (5 bases). Germline V gene lookup returns CDR1 SGHNT and CDR2 YYREEE (reference sequence). CDR3 size: 15 residues. The V gene lost 0 bases and the J gene lost 2 bases, with 12 bases spanning the gap. CDR3 region: CASSLGGSDPYEQYF. The CDR3 DNA follows: TGTGCCAGCAGCTTGGGAGGGTCGGACCCCTACGAGCAGTACTTC.

The chain couples TRBV29-1 to TRBJ1-5; 7 bases are a match to TRBD1. The CDR3 is made up of 15 amino acids. The trim removed 4 bases at V and 0 bases at J, leaving 6 bases unmatched. The germline gives CDR1 SQVTM, CDR2 ANQGSEA. The CDR3: CSVGQGRSSNQPQHF. The DNA for the CDR3 is TGCAGCGTTGGACAGGGACGGAGTAGCAATCAGCCCCAGCATTTT. The full variable domain, completed using reference TRBV29-1 and TRBJ1-5, is SAVISQKPSRDICQRGTSLTIQCQVDSQVTMMFWYRQQPGQSLTLIATANQGSEATYESGFVIDKFPISRPNLTFSTLTVSNMSPEDSSIYLCSVGQGRSSNQPQHFGDGTRLSIL.

The gene calls are TRBV6-2 or TRBV6-3 and TRBJ1-2; TRBD1 aligns across 9 bases. The CDR3 consists of 14 residues. The V segment lost 5 bases and the J segment 0 bases; nucleotides outside the gene matches: 1. Germline CDR1 reads MNHEY; CDR2 reads SVGEGT. The CDR3 DNA is TGTGCCAGCAGTCGGACAGGGGCTAACTATGGCTACACCTTC. It specifies CASSRTGANYGYTF.

V and J are TRBV7-2 and TRBJ2-1; D gene ambiguous. Germline CDR1 and CDR2: SGHTA and FQGNSA. The length of the CDR3 is 13 residues. With 3 bases removed from V and 3 bases from J, the gap between germline ends came to 6 bases. The CDR3 sequence: CASSFGYYNEQFF. In nucleotides, the CDR3 is TGTGCCAGCAGCTTCGGCTACTACAATGAGCAGTTCTTC.

This chain uses TRBV10-3 with TRBJ1-5; a possible D gene is TRBD1 (5 bases). The V end lost 11 bases, the J end lost 4 bases, and 15 bases lay between the germline ends. Germline V lookup: CDR1 ENHRY, CDR2 SYGVKD. The CDR3 runs to 13 residues. The CDR3 sequence: CAVQGGGNQPQHF. The CDR3 coding sequence is TGTGCCGTTCAGGGTGGGGGGAATCAGCCCCAGCATTTT.

J is TRBJ1-4 and V is TRBV24-1; 8 nucleotides align to TRBD1. Germline V gene sequence: CDR1 KGHDR, CDR2 SFDVKD. CDR3 length: 15 residues. Trimming cost V 9 bases and J 4 bases; bases outside gene matches: 9. The CDR3: CATPHRQGINEKLFF. DNA of the CDR3: TGTGCCACCCCCCACCGACAGGGGATTAATGAAAAACTGTTTTTT.

The chain is built from TRBV3-1 and TRBJ2-1; TRBD2 matches 8 bases. Trimming took 8 bases from V and 3 from J; bases not matched to a gene: 3. Germline assignment: CDR1 LGHDT and CDR2 YNNKEL (reference sequence). The CDR3 is 13 residues long. In nucleotides, the CDR3 is TGTGCCAGCCTCCTAGCGGGCTACAATGAGCAGTTCTTC. As protein: CASLLAGYNEQFF.

This clonotype was recorded at least ten times. The rearrangement links TRBV12-3 or TRBV12-4 to TRBJ2-1; weak D call: TRBD1 (6 bases). This CDR3 has 13 residues. V gave up 4 bases and J gave up 6 bases, with 10 bases separating them. The CDR3 DNA sequence: TGTGCCAGCAGTTCCCAAGGGGGCAATGAGCAGTTCTTC. Protein sequence: CASSSQGGNEQFF.

In its sample, this clonotype was seen a few times. The rearrangement uses TRBV5-1 and TRBJ2-7, with D perhaps TRBD1 or TRBD2 (5 bases each). The germline gives CDR1 SGHRS, CDR2 YFSETQ. The CDR3 has 16 residues. Trimming took off 4 bases at V and 0 bases at J, with 17 bases between the two ends. The CDR3 DNA reads TGCGCCAGCAGCCCGCCCCGCAGGGAGAGCTCCTACGAGCAGTACTTC. This translates into CASSPPRRESSYEQYF.